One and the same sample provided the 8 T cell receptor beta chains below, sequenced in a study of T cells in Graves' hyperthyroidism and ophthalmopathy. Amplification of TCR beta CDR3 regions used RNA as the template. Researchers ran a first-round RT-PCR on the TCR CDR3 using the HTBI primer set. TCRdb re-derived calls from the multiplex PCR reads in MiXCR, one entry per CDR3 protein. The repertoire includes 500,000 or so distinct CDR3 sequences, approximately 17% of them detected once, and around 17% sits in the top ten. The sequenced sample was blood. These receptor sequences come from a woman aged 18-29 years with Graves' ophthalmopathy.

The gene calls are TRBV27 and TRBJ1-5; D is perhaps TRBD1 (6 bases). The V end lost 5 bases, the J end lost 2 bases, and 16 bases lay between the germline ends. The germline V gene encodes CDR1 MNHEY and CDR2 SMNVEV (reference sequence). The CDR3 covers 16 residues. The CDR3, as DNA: TGTGCCAGCAGTCCGACGGGGGGGCCGGGCAATCAGCCCCAGCATTTT. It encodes CASSPTGGPGNQPQHF.

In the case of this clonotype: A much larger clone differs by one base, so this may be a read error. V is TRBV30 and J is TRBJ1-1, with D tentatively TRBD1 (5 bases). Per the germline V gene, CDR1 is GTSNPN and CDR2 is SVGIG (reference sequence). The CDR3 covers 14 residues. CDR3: CTWAAGLSATEAFF. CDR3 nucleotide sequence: TGTACCTGGGCGGCGGGGCTCTCGGCAACTGAAGCTTTCTTT.

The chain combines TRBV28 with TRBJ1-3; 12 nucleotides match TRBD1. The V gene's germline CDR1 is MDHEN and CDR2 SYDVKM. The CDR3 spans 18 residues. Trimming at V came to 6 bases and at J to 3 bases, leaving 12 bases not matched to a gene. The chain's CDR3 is CASRYRDRGLSLGNTIYF. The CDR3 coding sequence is TGTGCCAGCAGGTACCGGGACAGGGGGCTGTCGCTTGGAAACACCATATATTTT.

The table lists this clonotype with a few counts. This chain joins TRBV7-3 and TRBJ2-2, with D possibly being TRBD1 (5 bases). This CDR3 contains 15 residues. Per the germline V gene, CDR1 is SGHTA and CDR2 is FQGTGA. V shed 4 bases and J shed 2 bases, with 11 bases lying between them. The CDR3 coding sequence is TGTGCCAGCAGCTCCCATCAGGGAAACACCGGGGAGCTGTTTTTT. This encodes CASSSHQGNTGELFF.

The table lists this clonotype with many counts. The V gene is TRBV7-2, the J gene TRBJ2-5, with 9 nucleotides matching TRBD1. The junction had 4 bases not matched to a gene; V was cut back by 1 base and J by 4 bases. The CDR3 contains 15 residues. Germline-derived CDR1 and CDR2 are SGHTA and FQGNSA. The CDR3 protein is CASSLGETGGETQYF. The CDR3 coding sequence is TGTGCCAGCAGCTTAGGCGAGACAGGGGGAGAGACCCAGTACTTC.

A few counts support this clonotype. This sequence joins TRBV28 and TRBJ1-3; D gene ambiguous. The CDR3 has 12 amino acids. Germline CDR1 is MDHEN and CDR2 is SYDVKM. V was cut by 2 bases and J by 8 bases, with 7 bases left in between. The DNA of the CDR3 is TGTGCCAGCAGTTTAGGGGTGGACACCATATATTTT. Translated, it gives CASSLGVDTIYF.

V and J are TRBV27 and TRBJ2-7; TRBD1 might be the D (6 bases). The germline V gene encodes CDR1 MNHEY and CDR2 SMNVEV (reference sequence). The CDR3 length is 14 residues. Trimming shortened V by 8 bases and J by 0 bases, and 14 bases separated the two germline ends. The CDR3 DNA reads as TGTGCCAGCGGTCCGAGGGGGTTCTCCTACGAGCAGTACTTC. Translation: CASGPRGFSYEQYF.

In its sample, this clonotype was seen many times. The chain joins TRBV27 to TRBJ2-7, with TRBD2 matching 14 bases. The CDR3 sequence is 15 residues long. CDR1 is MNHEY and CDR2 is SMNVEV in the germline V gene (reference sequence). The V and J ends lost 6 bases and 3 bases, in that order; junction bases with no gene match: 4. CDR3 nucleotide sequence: TGTGCCAGCAGGAGAGGGACTAGCGGGGGCTACGAGCAGTACTTC. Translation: CASRRGTSGGYEQYF.